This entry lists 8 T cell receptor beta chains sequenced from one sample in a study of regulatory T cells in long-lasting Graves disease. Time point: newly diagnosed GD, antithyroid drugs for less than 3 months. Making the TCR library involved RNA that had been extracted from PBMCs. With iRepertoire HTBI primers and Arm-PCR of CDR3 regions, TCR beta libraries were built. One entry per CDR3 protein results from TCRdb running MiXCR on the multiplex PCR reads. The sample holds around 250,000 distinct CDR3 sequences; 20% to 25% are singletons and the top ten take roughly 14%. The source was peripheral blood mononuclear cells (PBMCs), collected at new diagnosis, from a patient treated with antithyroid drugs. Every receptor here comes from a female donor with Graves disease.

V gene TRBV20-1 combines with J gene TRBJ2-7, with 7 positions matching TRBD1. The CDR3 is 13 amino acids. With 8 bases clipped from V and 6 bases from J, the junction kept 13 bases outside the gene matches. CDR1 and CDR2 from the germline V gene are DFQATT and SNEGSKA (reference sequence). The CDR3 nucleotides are TGCAGTACCGGGACAGTTATCCGCGGCGAGCAGTACTTC. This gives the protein CSTGTVIRGEQYF.

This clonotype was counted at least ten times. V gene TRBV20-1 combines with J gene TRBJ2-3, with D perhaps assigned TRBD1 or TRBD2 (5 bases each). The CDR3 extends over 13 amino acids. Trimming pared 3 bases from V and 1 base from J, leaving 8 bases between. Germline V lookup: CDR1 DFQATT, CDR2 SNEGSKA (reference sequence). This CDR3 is CSARGDGTDTQYF. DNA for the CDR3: TGCAGTGCTAGGGGGGATGGCACAGATACGCAGTATTTT.

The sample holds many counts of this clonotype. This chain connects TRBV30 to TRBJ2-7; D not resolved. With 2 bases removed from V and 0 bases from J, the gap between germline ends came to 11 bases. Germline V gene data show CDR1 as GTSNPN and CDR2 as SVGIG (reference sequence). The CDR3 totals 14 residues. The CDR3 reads CAWSRQKGSYEQYF. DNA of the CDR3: TGTGCCTGGAGTCGGCAGAAAGGCTCCTACGAGCAGTACTTC.

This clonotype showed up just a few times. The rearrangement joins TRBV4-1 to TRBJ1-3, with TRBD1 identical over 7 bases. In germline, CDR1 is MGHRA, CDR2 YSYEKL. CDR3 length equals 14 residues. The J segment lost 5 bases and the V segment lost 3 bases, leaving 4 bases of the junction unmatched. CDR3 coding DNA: TGCGCCAGCAGCCAGGGGACAGCCAGAAACACCATATATTTT. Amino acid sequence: CASSQGTARNTIYF.

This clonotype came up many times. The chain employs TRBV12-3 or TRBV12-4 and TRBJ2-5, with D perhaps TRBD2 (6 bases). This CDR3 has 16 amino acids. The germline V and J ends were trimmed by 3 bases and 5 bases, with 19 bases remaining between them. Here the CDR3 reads CASSFRGYGISETQYF. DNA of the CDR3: TGTGCCAGCAGTTTTCGGGGGTACGGGATATCGGAGACCCAGTACTTC.

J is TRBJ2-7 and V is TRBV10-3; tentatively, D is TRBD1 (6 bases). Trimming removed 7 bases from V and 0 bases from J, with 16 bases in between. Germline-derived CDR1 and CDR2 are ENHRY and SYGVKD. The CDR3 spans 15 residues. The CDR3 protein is CAITQGPRFSYEQYF. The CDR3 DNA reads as TGTGCCATCACCCAGGGGCCAAGATTCTCCTACGAGCAGTACTTC.

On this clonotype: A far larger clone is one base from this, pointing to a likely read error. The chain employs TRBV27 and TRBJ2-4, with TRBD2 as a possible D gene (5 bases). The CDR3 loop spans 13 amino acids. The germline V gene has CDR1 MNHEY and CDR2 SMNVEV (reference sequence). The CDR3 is CASSLRSDYEQLF. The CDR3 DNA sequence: TGTGCCAGCAGTTTGCGGTCCGACTATGAGCAGCTCTTC.

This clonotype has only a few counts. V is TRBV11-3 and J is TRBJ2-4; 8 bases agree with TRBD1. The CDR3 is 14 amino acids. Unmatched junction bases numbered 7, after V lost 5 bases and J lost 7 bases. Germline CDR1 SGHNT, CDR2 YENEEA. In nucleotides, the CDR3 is TGTGCCAGCAGCCAGCGACAGGGGCGGAACATTCAGTACTTC. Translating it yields CASSQRQGRNIQYF. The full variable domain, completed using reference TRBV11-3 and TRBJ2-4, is EAGVVQSPRYKIIEKKQPVAFWCNPISGHNTLYWYLQNLGQGPELLIRYENEEAVDDSQLPKDRFSAERLKGVDSTLKIQPAELGDSAVYLCASSQRQGRNIQYFGAGTRLSVL.